These 14 T cell receptor beta chains came from one sample sequenced in a study of cytomegalovirus exposure and HLA in healthy donors. Primers: 60 Vbeta forward and 13 Jbeta reverse. The repertoire was sequenced with immunoSEQ multiplex PCR; TCRdb's copy has only in-frame clones and lacks some. The table has hundreds of thousands of clones, 76% seen once. The sequenced sample consisted of PBMCs. The receptor source for this set is a man aged 18 to 29 in good health and CMV-seronegative.

The V call is TRBV5-6, the J call TRBJ2-7, with 12 positions matching TRBD1. Trimming removed 4 bases from V and 7 bases from J; junction bases left unmatched: 6. This CDR3 comprises 14 residues. Germline V lookup: CDR1 SGHDT, CDR2 YYEEEE. The CDR3 nucleotides are TGTGCCAGCAGCCCGGGACAGGGGGCGGGGGAGCAGTACTTC. This encodes CASSPGQGAGEQYF.

Turning to this clone: The junction differs from germline at one of its ends, possibly a read error. V and J are TRBV7-7 and TRBJ2-1; 14 bases fit TRBD2. Germline CDR1 and CDR2: SSHAT and FNYEAQ (reference sequence). The CDR3 runs to 15 residues. The CDR3 sequence: CASSLGTSGRNEQFF. CDR3 in DNA: TGTGCTAGCAGCTTAGGGACTAGCGGGAGAAATGAGCAGTTCTTC.

This chain links TRBV6-5 with TRBJ1-1, with D unresolved. The germline V gene encodes CDR1 MNHEY and CDR2 SVGAGI. The CDR3 runs to 13 residues. V was cut by 1 base and J by 2 bases, with 5 bases left in between. The CDR3 spells CASSYYSNTEAFF. The DNA of the CDR3 is TGTGCCAGCAGTTACTACAGTAACACTGAAGCTTTCTTT.

The rearrangement uses TRBV18 and TRBJ2-1; 14 bases are a match to TRBD2. In germline, CDR1 is KGHSH, CDR2 LQKENI. This CDR3 region has 13 residues. Losses at the gene ends were 8 bases for V and 10 bases for J; bases not matched to a gene: 4. CDR3 DNA: TGTGCCAGCAGACTAGCGGGAGGGAAAGAGCAGTTCTTC. As protein: CASRLAGGKEQFF.

This sequence joins TRBV4-1 and TRBJ2-2; possibly TRBD2 for D (6 bases). V dropped 1 base and J dropped 3 bases, with 12 bases sitting between them. The germline V gene has CDR1 MGHRA and CDR2 YSYEKL. The CDR3 has 16 residues. The CDR3 spells CASSQAIADHTGELFF. The CDR3 nucleotides read TGCGCCAGCAGCCAAGCGATAGCGGACCACACCGGGGAGCTGTTTTTT.

The chain uses TRBV6-1 and TRBJ1-6, with D possibly matching TRBD1 (6 bases). Germline lookup yields CDR1 MNHNS and CDR2 SASEGT. V lost 2 bases and J 8 bases, leaving 13 bases between the germline ends. The CDR3 length is 15 residues. DNA for the CDR3: TGTGCCAGCAGTGAAATTACCAGGGGATATTCACCCCTCCACTTT. This gives the protein CASSEITRGYSPLHF.

V gene TRBV5-4 combines with J gene TRBJ2-1; 7 bases line up with TRBD1. Germline CDR1 SGHNT, CDR2 YYREEE (reference sequence). Trimming at V came to 4 bases and at J to 5 bases, leaving 6 bases not matched to a gene. The CDR3 is made up of 14 amino acids. The CDR3 sequence: CASSTTTGNNEQFF. Here the CDR3 DNA reads TGTGCCAGCAGCACGACGACAGGGAACAATGAGCAGTTCTTC.

This clone showed up just a few times. The V gene is TRBV11-2, the J gene TRBJ2-1, with a weak D call TRBD2 (6 bases). V lost 3 bases and J 3 bases, leaving 15 bases between the germline ends. CDR3 size: 16 residues. Germline CDR1 is SGHAT and CDR2 is FQNNGV. CDR3: CASSFTGGRGYNEQFF. DNA for the CDR3: TGTGCCAGCAGCTTCACCGGGGGAAGGGGCTACAATGAGCAGTTCTTC.

The J gene is TRBJ1-4, the V gene TRBV7-3; TRBD1 matches 9 bases. Germline lookup yields CDR1 SGHTA and CDR2 FQGTGA. CDR3 size: 13 residues. Germline trimming cut 4 bases from V and 7 bases from J; bases unmatched to any gene: 1. CDR3 nucleotides: TGTGCCAGCAGCTCGGGACAGGGTGAAAAACTGTTTTTT. As protein: CASSSGQGEKLFF. Using reference TRBV7-3 and TRBJ1-4 for the parts outside the CDR3, the full variable domain is GAGVSQTPSNKVTEKGKYVELRCDPISGHTALYWYRQSLGQGPEFLIYFQGTGAADDSGLPNDRFFAVRPEGSVSTLKIQRTERGDSAVYLCASSSGQGEKLFFGSGTQLSVL.

The chain combines TRBV6-5 with TRBJ2-2; no clear D. CDR1 and CDR2 from the germline V gene are MNHEY and SVGAGI. The CDR3 consists of 13 residues. Trimming took 5 bases from V and 4 from J, leaving 8 bases between them. CDR3: CASSLAVTGELFF. The CDR3 DNA sequence: TGTGCCAGCAGTCTCGCGGTCACCGGGGAGCTGTTTTTT.

J is TRBJ1-1 and V is TRBV10-3, with a possible D match to TRBD1 (5 bases). Germline loops: CDR1 ENHRY, CDR2 SYGVKD. The CDR3 sequence is 14 residues long. V lost 5 bases and J 6 bases, leaving 16 bases between the germline ends. This CDR3 is CAISLAGPRAEAFF. The CDR3 DNA follows: TGTGCCATCAGTTTGGCAGGGCCTCGGGCTGAAGCTTTCTTT.

This clone was found once. The chain couples TRBV15 to TRBJ2-7; 10 bases align to TRBD2. There are 13 residues in the CDR3. The V gene end was trimmed by 6 bases and the J gene end by 4 bases; junction bases not matched to a gene: 3. The germline gives CDR1 LNHNV, CDR2 YYDKDF (reference sequence). CDR3 DNA: TGTGCCACCAGGGGGACTAGCGAATACGAGCAGTACTTC. Translation gives CATRGTSEYEQYF.

This chain connects TRBV19 to TRBJ2-2; 7 bases are a match to TRBD1. V was pared by 6 bases and J by 2 bases, with 3 bases of the junction left unmatched. The CDR3 totals 14 residues. Germline V lookup: CDR1 LNHDA, CDR2 SQIVND (reference sequence). The CDR3 nucleotides read TGTGCCAGTAGGCGGACAGGTAACACCGGGGAGCTGTTTTTT. As protein: CASRRTGNTGELFF.

With regard to this clone: The junction departs from the called germline gene at one end, perhaps through a read error. The chain has TRBV2 and TRBJ2-1; 12 positions agree with TRBD2. This CDR3 is built from 14 residues. In germline, CDR1 is SNHLY, CDR2 FYNNEI. This CDR3 is CAGRLAGVYNEQFF. The CDR3 coding sequence is TGTGCCGGCAGACTAGCGGGGGTATACAATGAGCAGTTCTTC.